The rows below give T cell receptor beta chains drawn from one sample of a study of blood T cell repertoires in COVID-19. Using immunoSEQ multiplex PCR, the repertoire was profiled, and TCRdb retains in-frame clones only, with some absent. The table has under 300,000 clones, 85% to 90% seen once. Input material: peripheral blood. The receptors derive from a young woman with COVID-19, enrolled during active disease. The CDR3 runs from the conserved cysteine through the conserved F or W. The D gene is left open where the match is weak. Rows may omit the clone size; those that give it use once, few, many or a size class.

j_gene,d_gene,v_gene,abundance,CDR3aa,CDR3nt
TRBJ2-7,-,TRBV6-1,-,CASSEPGRVYEQYF,TGTGCCAGCAGTGAGCCGGGGAGAGTTTACGAGCAGTACTTC
TRBJ1-1,-,TRBV14,few,CASSQDWGPGGKAFF,TGTGCCAGCAGCCAAGATTGGGGCCCCGGGGGGAAGGCTTTCTTT
TRBJ2-3,TRBD2,TRBV28,-,CASSLFLSPGLAGGTATDTQYF,TGTGCCAGCAGTTTATTTCTCTCACCGGGACTAGCGGGGGGGACCGCCACAGATACGCAGTATTTT
TRBJ2-3,TRBD1,TRBV27,-,CASSTQGADTQYF,TGTGCCAGCAGTACACAGGGGGCAGATACGCAGTATTTT
TRBJ2-1,-,TRBV5-1,-,CASSLRGANNEQFF,TGCGCCAGCAGCTTGCGGGGGGCTAACAATGAGCAGTTCTTC
TRBJ1-2,-,TRBV25-1,-,CASRGLSKGIYGYTF,TGTGCCAGCAGGGGGCTTTCCAAAGGAATCTATGGCTACACCTTC
TRBJ1-2,TRBD1,TRBV5-4,-,CASSFRGADFYGYTF,TGTGCCAGCAGCTTCAGGGGGGCCGACTTCTATGGCTACACCTTC
TRBJ2-7,-,TRBV7-9,-,CASSLAQLGGGTTYEQYF,TGTGCCAGCAGCTTAGCGCAGTTGGGTGGGGGGACCACCTACGAGCAGTACTTC
TRBJ1-2,-,TRBV23-1,-,CASSQEGQGGYTF,TGCGCCAGCAGTCAGGAGGGGCAGGGTGGCTACACCTTC
TRBJ1-2,-,TRBV5-1,-,CASTMGGNGYTF,TGCGCCAGCACCATGGGGGGAAATGGCTACACCTTC
TRBJ2-1,TRBD1,TRBV13,-,CASSTSDRASYNEQFF,TGTGCCAGCAGCACCTCGGACAGGGCCTCCTACAATGAGCAGTTCTTC
TRBJ1-1,-,TRBV4-1,-,CASSPKGTFGTEAFF,TGCGCCAGCAGCCCCAAAGGGACATTCGGGACTGAAGCTTTCTTT
TRBJ1-2,TRBD1,TRBV5-6,-,CASSWGTGGARGYTF,TGTGCCAGCAGCTGGGGGACAGGGGGCGCACGAGGCTACACCTTC
TRBJ1-1,TRBD1,TRBV4-1,-,CASSMAGQGTTEAFF,TGCGCCAGCAGTATGGCGGGACAGGGGACCACTGAAGCTTTCTTT
TRBJ1-2,-,TRBV19,many,CASSKPAASYGYTF,TGTGCCAGTAGTAAGCCCGCGGCCTCCTATGGCTACACCTTC
TRBJ2-7,TRBD2,TRBV10-1,-,CASSGTRSYEQYF,TGCGCCAGCAGTGGGACTAGATCCTACGAGCAGTACTTC
TRBJ2-7,-,TRBV4-1,-,CASSQDGGWEQYF,TGCGCCAGCAGCCAAGATGGGGGGTGGGAGCAGTACTTC
TRBJ2-7,TRBD1,TRBV18,-,CASSPPPDRGIRQYF,TGTGCCAGCTCACCACCGCCGGACAGGGGAATAAGGCAGTACTTC
TRBJ2-1,TRBD2,TRBV27,-,CASRTGGDEQFF,TGTGCCAGCAGAACTGGGGGGGATGAGCAGTTCTTC
TRBJ1-1,-,TRBV5-1,-,CASSLQGNTEAFF,TGCGCCAGCAGCTTACAGGGAAACACTGAAGCTTTCTTT